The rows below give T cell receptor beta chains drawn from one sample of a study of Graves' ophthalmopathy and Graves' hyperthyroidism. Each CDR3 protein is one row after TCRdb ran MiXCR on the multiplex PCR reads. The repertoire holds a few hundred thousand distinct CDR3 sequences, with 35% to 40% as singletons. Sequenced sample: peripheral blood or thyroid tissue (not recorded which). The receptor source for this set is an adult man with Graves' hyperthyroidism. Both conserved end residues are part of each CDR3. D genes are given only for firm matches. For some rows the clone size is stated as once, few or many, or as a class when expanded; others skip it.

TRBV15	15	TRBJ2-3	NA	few	CATSRDRGVADTQYF	TGTGCCACCAGCAGAGATAGGGGGGTTGCTGATACGCAGTATTTT
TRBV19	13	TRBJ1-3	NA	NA	CASSMTAGNTIYF	TGTGCCAGTTCCATGACAGCTGGAAACACCATATATTTT
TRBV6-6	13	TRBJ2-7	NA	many	CASEPGQTYEQYF	TGTGCCAGCGAGCCGGGACAAACCTACGAGCAGTACTTC
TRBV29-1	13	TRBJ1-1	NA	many	CSLRQVLNTEAFF	TGCAGCCTTAGACAGGTCCTGAACACTGAAGCTTTCTTT
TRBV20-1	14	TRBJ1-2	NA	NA	CSARVGGVNYGYTF	TGCAGTGCTAGAGTCGGGGGGGTTAACTATGGCTACACCTTC
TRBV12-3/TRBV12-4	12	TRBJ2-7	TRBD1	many	CATQGKGDEQYF	TGTGCCACACAGGGGAAGGGCGACGAGCAGTACTTC
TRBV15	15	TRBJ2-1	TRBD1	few	CATSRAVQGYNEQFF	TGTGCCACCAGCAGAGCCGTACAGGGGTACAATGAGCAGTTCTTC
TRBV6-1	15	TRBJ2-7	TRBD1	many	CASSERDRGWDEQYF	TGTGCCAGCAGTGAACGGGACAGGGGGTGGGATGAGCAGTACTTC
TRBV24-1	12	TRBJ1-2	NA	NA	CASSRMNYGYTF	TGTGCCAGCAGTCGAATGAACTATGGCTACACCTTC
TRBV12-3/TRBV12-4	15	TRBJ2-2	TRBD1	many	CASTADRANTGELFF	TGTGCCAGCACCGCAGACAGGGCCAACACCGGGGAGCTGTTTTTT